This T cell receptor beta chain was sequenced for a study of regulatory T cells in long-lasting Graves disease. The sample's time point: newly diagnosed GD, antithyroid drugs for less than 3 months. RNA extracted from PBMCs served as the sequencing template. Sequencing libraries for TCR beta were prepared with iRepertoire HTBI primers and Arm-PCR of CDR3 regions. TCRdb recomputed calls from the multiplex PCR reads with MiXCR, one row per CDR3 protein. Of 370,000 or so distinct CDR3 sequences in the sample, 15% to 20% were seen once. This clonotype was seen repeatedly, ten times or more. V lost 5 bases and J lost 4; bases outside the gene matches: 11. The CDR3 runs 14 residues. CDR1 and CDR2 from the germline V gene are DFQATT and SNEGSKA (reference sequence). The same data also contributed to another study, on T cells in Graves' hyperthyroidism and ophthalmopathy.

The TCR originated in a woman aged 18-29 years with Graves disease. The source material was peripheral blood mononuclear cells (PBMCs), sampled at new diagnosis, from a patient treated with antithyroid drugs. The chain employs TRBV20-1 and TRBJ2-7; TRBD1 agrees at 7 bases. The CDR3 DNA is TGCAGTGCTGAGGGGGACAGCGGCCTATACGAGCAGTACTTC. It is translated as CSAEGDSGLYEQYF.